This T cell receptor beta chain appears in the sequencing data of a study of human T cells and chemical hapten exposure. Study-level background: Mostly female, the patients presented with alopecia areata, totalis or universalis. Mainly, slight library volume differences in the pool made TCR yields vary. General study results and limits: There was alopecia in the donors, so their immune response may differ from that of healthy people.

Time point here: patch test 3, about 24 weeks after DPC sensitization. Treatment described: therapeutic diphenylcyclopropenone sensitization with weekly scalp DPC. In every case, blood was obtained before the patch test was applied. In the case of this clonotype: Its antigen is currently unknown.

TCRdb reprocessed the RACE reads via MiXCR and lists one record per CDR3 protein. Among approximately 97,000 distinct CDR3 sequences listed, 25% to 35% were seen once. Trimming took off 3 bases at V and 5 bases at J, with 3 bases between the two ends. The CDR3 has 11 amino acids. Germline lookup yields CDR1 SEHNR and CDR2 FQNEAQ (reference sequence). This material consisted of whole blood, taken in connection with sensitization to the hapten diphenylcyclopropenone (DPC). The gene calls are TRBV7-9 and TRBJ2-3; no clear D. The TCR originated in a man aged 35 to 55 with alopecia areata. Some clones in this sample may be carry-over from other donors' samples. In DNA form, the CDR3 reads TGTGCCAGCAGCTTCCAAGATACGCAGTATTTT. Translation gives CASSFQDTQYF.